One sample yielded the 18 T cell receptor beta chains listed below, sequenced in a study of blood T cell repertoires in COVID-19. The table came from immunoSEQ multiplex PCR; TCRdb's copy has only in-frame clones and leaves some out. Of 70,000 to 100,000 clones in the sample, around 80% were seen once. The source material was peripheral blood. These receptors originate from a man over 45 with active or convalescent COVID-19.

This clone was counted a single time. The chain combines TRBV7-9 with TRBJ2-3, with 7 bases matching TRBD2. The CDR3 runs 15 residues. Unmatched junction bases numbered 7, after V lost 5 bases and J lost 2 bases. Germline V gene sequence: CDR1 SEHNR, CDR2 FQNEAQ (reference sequence). The CDR3 DNA follows: TGTGCCAGCAGCAGAGGGAGGGCTATCACAGATACGCAGTATTTT. It codes for CASSRGRAITDTQYF.

V usage is TRBV5-4 and J usage is TRBJ2-3; 8 bases match TRBD1. J gave up 5 bases and V 1 base, and 3 bases lay outside the gene matches. The germline V gene encodes CDR1 SGHNT and CDR2 YYREEE (reference sequence). This CDR3 comprises 14 residues. The CDR3 bases are TGTGCCAGCAGCTTGCAGGGGGCAGGAGATACGCAGTATTTT. This codes for CASSLQGAGDTQYF. The variable domain in full, completed from reference TRBV5-4 and TRBJ2-3, reads ETGVTQSPTHLIKTRGQQVTLRCSSQSGHNTVSWYQQALGQGPQFIFQYYREEENGRGNFPPRFSGLQFPNYSSELNVNALELDDSALYLCASSLQGAGDTQYFGPGTRLTVL.

V gene TRBV11-2 combines with J gene TRBJ2-5, with 8 bases identical to TRBD1. Germline CDR1 reads SGHAT; CDR2 reads FQNNGV. The CDR3 has 16 amino acids. Trimming at V came to 5 bases and at J to 5 bases, leaving 13 bases not matched to a gene. Written as DNA, the CDR3 is TGTGCCAGCAGCCCCGAGGGGCAGGGGGCAGGGGAGACCCAGTACTTC. Residues: CASSPEGQGAGETQYF.

The genes are TRBV13 and TRBJ1-1; 8 positions agree with TRBD1. V lost 5 bases to trimming and J lost 5 bases; unmatched junction nucleotides: 4. Germline V CDR1 and CDR2: PRHDT, FYEKMQ (reference sequence). The CDR3 loop spans 13 amino acids. The CDR3, as DNA: TGTGCCAGCAGCACGGGACAGGTTACTGAAGCTTTCTTT. Translation: CASSTGQVTEAFF.

The CDR3 region is CASSYLGHDLYGYTF. Here the CDR3 DNA reads TGTGCCAGCAGTTACTTGGGACATGATCTTTATGGCTACACCTTC. The chain carries TRBV6-5 and TRBJ1-2; a weak D match, TRBD1 (6 bases). Germline CDR1 is MNHEY and CDR2 is SVGAGI. This CDR3 has 15 amino acids. Trimming shortened V by 1 base and J by 5 bases, and 14 bases separated the two germline ends.

This clone was counted once. The CDR3 DNA is TGTGCCAGCTCCCGCGGGACAGGGGATCAACCTAATGAAAAACTGTTTTTT. Protein: CASSRGTGDQPNEKLFF. The rearrangement uses TRBV18 and TRBJ1-4, with TRBD1 identical over 10 bases. Germline CDR1 KGHSH, CDR2 LQKENI. The V gene end was trimmed by 6 bases and the J gene end by 3 bases; junction bases not matched to a gene: 10. The CDR3 has 17 residues.

The V and J genes are TRBV7-9 and TRBJ2-2; the match to TRBD1 covers 10 bases. V trimming: 6 bases; J trimming: 7 bases; junction bases outside the gene matches: 5. This CDR3 has 14 amino acids. Germline lookup yields CDR1 SEHNR and CDR2 FQNEAQ (reference sequence). The CDR3 DNA is TGTGCCAGCAGTCGACAGGGGGCTGACGGGGAGCTGTTTTTT. Translated, it gives CASSRQGADGELFF.

This chain uses TRBV6-2 or TRBV6-3 with TRBJ2-7; 7 bases are shared with TRBD1. The CDR3 totals 16 residues. The ends lost 2 bases at V and 3 bases at J; junction bases unmatched: 10. Germline assignment: CDR1 MNHEY and CDR2 SVGEGT. CDR3 loop: CASSYGTAISGYEQYF. Written as DNA, the CDR3 is TGTGCCAGCAGTTACGGGACAGCGATAAGCGGCTACGAGCAGTACTTC.

This clone was counted a single time. V gene TRBV5-4 combines with J gene TRBJ2-3, with a weak D call TRBD2 (5 bases). Germline CDR1 SGHNT, CDR2 YYREEE (reference sequence). Trimming left V 4 bases short and J 1 base short, with 13 bases between. The CDR3 spans 15 residues. The CDR3 reads CASSGVLRGTDTQYF. CDR3 in DNA: TGTGCCAGCAGCGGGGTCTTGCGGGGCACAGATACGCAGTATTTT.

The rearrangement uses TRBV19 and TRBJ2-7; 8 bases align to TRBD1. CDR1 and CDR2 from the germline V gene are LNHDA and SQIVND (reference sequence). This CDR3 comprises 18 residues. With V trimmed by 3 bases and J by 1 base, 14 bases remained unmatched. The CDR3: CASSIRGQARLRSYEQYF. CDR3 nucleotide sequence: TGTGCCAGTAGTATTCGGGGACAGGCCCGCCTACGATCCTACGAGCAGTACTTC.

The chain joins TRBV4-1 to TRBJ2-1; D might be TRBD2 (7 bases). V was cut by 3 bases and J by 1 base, with 19 bases left in between. CDR1 is MGHRA, CDR2 YSYEKL, per germline. The CDR3 runs 18 residues. The CDR3 reads CASSHDGGLQGSYNEQFF. The CDR3 DNA reads TGCGCCAGCAGCCATGACGGGGGGTTACAGGGATCCTACAATGAGCAGTTCTTC.

This clone was seen many times. The chain is built from TRBV24-1 and TRBJ1-4; D is possibly TRBD1 (6 bases). Trimming took 8 bases from V and 8 from J, leaving 17 bases between them. The CDR3 is made up of 14 amino acids. Per germline, CDR1 KGHDR and CDR2 SFDVKD. The CDR3 loop reads CATNTTGVQEKLFF. The CDR3 DNA sequence: TGTGCCACCAACACGACAGGTGTACAGGAAAAACTGTTTTTT.

J is TRBJ2-1 and V is TRBV11-2; a possible D gene is TRBD2 (5 bases). This CDR3 region has 13 residues. Germline lookup yields CDR1 SGHAT and CDR2 FQNNGV. Trimming stripped 1 base from V and 5 bases from J, with 6 bases between. CDR3 DNA sequence: TGTGCCAGCAGCTTAGCGGGGAACAATGAGCAGTTCTTC. This translates into CASSLAGNNEQFF.

V is TRBV7-9 and J is TRBJ1-4; D unclear. The CDR3 consists of 13 residues. Per the germline V gene, CDR1 is SEHNR and CDR2 is FQNEAQ (reference sequence). V dropped 5 bases and J dropped 5 bases, with 9 bases sitting between them. CDR3 sequence: CASSPSGNEKLFF. CDR3 bases: TGTGCCAGCAGCCCCTCCGGGAATGAAAAACTGTTTTTT.

V gene TRBV19 combines with J gene TRBJ1-5; 8 bases align to TRBD1. The CDR3 sequence is 14 residues long. The V gene end was trimmed by 5 bases and the J gene end by 4 bases; junction bases not matched to a gene: 4. The germline V gene encodes CDR1 LNHDA and CDR2 SQIVND (reference sequence). The CDR3 nucleotides read TGTGCCAGTAGTGACAGGGGCGAGAATCAGCCCCAGCATTTT. This encodes CASSDRGENQPQHF.

The chain is built from TRBV9 and TRBJ1-3; 7 positions match TRBD1. This CDR3 contains 16 residues. With 0 bases clipped from V and 7 bases from J, the junction kept 10 bases outside the gene matches. The germline V gene encodes CDR1 SGDLS and CDR2 YYNGEE. The CDR3 spells CASSVASQGVENTIYF. The CDR3 DNA follows: TGTGCCAGCAGCGTAGCAAGTCAGGGGGTGGAGAACACCATATATTTT.

The V call is TRBV5-1, the J call TRBJ2-5; 10 positions match TRBD1. Looked up from germline, CDR1 is SGHRS and CDR2 is YFSETQ. The CDR3 sequence is 15 residues long. V was clipped by 4 bases and J by 5 bases; unmatched bases: 8. CDR3 amino acids: CASSQGQGRMETQYF. The CDR3 coding sequence is TGCGCCAGCAGCCAGGGACAGGGGAGGATGGAGACCCAGTACTTC.

Regarding this clone: This CDR3 is also generated by other DNA sequences in the sample. The chain employs TRBV2 and TRBJ2-5; TRBD1 might be the D (5 bases). CDR3 size: 12 residues. Germline V gene sequence: CDR1 SNHLY, CDR2 FYNNEI. Deletions cut 4 bases from V and 2 bases from J, with 5 bases between. DNA for the CDR3: TGTGCCAGCAGTGGACAGCAAGAGACCCAGTACTTC. It encodes CASSGQQETQYF.